Presented here are 10 T cell receptor beta chains from one specimen sequenced in a study of CD8 T cells in ankylosing spondylitis. The study, taken as a whole, reports: Seemingly distinctive of ankylosing spondylitis blood was a TCR beta motif formed by eight highly homologous variants.

Their target antigens are unknown. TCRdb independently ran MiXCR on the 5' RACE reads; one entry per CDR3 protein. The sample has approximately 520,000 distinct CDR3 sequences, approximately 5% seen once. The sequencing sample was made of blood, either unsorted or a sorted T cell fraction (not recorded which). These receptors originate from a male donor with ankylosing spondylitis.

This clonotype was seen at least ten times. The gene calls are TRBV7-9 and TRBJ1-2; the D gene is possibly TRBD1 (6 bases). Looked up from germline, CDR1 is SEHNR and CDR2 is FQNEAQ (reference sequence). V was shortened by 1 base and J by 7 bases, with 10 bases between the two germline ends. The CDR3 is 13 residues long. The CDR3 region has the DNA TGTGCCAGCAGCTTAGAGGCAGGGGTTGGCTACACCTTC. Encoded protein: CASSLEAGVGYTF.

This clonotype appeared many times. This chain links TRBV5-1 with TRBJ2-1, with D unresolved. The CDR3 extends over 16 amino acids. The V gene's germline CDR1 is SGHRS and CDR2 YFSETQ. V lost 0 bases and J 0 bases, leaving 10 bases between the germline ends. This chain's CDR3 is CASSLDAPFSYNEQFF. DNA of the CDR3: TGCGCCAGCAGCTTGGATGCGCCGTTCTCCTACAATGAGCAGTTCTTC.

This clonotype was seen ten or more times. The chain carries TRBV5-1 and TRBJ1-1; D unresolved. Trimming left V 1 base short and J 7 bases short, with 17 bases between. The CDR3 totals 15 residues. CDR1 is SGHRS, CDR2 YFSETQ, per germline. As DNA, the CDR3 is TGCGCCAGCAGCTTGTACGTCACGCGAGACCGTGAAGCTTTCTTT. Encoded protein: CASSLYVTRDREAFF.

This clonotype was detected many times. The chain carries TRBV7-2 and TRBJ1-2, with D possibly TRBD1 on 6 matching bases. The germline gives CDR1 SGHTA, CDR2 FQGNSA. Between the trimmed V and J ends, which lost 5 bases and 4 bases, there was a span of 11 bases. The CDR3 loop spans 13 amino acids. The CDR3 here is CASSTGSSYGYTF. CDR3 bases: TGTGCCAGCAGCACAGGGTCTAGCTATGGCTACACCTTC.

This clonotype appeared many times. The CDR3 loop is CASSPQGVGNEQFF. The CDR3, as DNA: TGTGCCAGCAGCCCACAGGGTGTCGGGAATGAGCAGTTCTTC. The chain has TRBV7-2 and TRBJ2-1; a weak D match, TRBD1 (6 bases). Germline V CDR1 and CDR2: SGHTA, FQGNSA. The CDR3 length is 14 residues. With 5 bases removed from V and 7 bases from J, the gap between germline ends came to 15 bases.

The chain combines TRBV30 with TRBJ1-2, with no clear D. V was cut by 5 bases and J by 7 bases, with 11 bases left in between. Germline-derived CDR1 and CDR2 are GTSNPN and SVGIG (reference sequence). The CDR3 has 11 amino acids. The CDR3 loop reads CAWGHLAGYTF. The CDR3 bases are TGTGCCTGGGGCCATCTGGCTGGCTACACCTTC.

This clonotype was detected ten times or more. V usage is TRBV5-1 and J usage is TRBJ1-6; D is ambiguous. Germline assignment: CDR1 SGHRS and CDR2 YFSETQ. This CDR3 has 12 amino acids. The V end lost 2 bases, the J end lost 14 bases, and 11 bases lay between the germline ends. DNA of the CDR3: TGCGCCAGCAGCTTCAGGTTGAATTCCCTCCACTTT. It translates to CASSFRLNSLHF.

V is TRBV20-1 and J is TRBJ2-3, with a tentative D call TRBD1 (7 bases). Per the germline V gene, CDR1 is DFQATT and CDR2 is SNEGSKA (reference sequence). CDR3 length equals 15 residues. V shed 3 bases and J shed 0 bases, with 13 bases lying between them. Here the CDR3 DNA reads TGCAGTGCTAGGGGGACAGCGGGTAGCACAGATACGCAGTATTTT. It yields the protein CSARGTAGSTDTQYF.

This clonotype was counted ten times or more. The CDR3 loop reads CATSRGLEAYNEQFF. CDR3 coding DNA: TGTGCCACCAGCAGAGGACTAGAGGCCTACAATGAGCAGTTCTTC. The chain joins TRBV15 to TRBJ2-1, with TRBD2 as a possible D gene (6 bases). Trimming removed 1 base at V and 2 bases at J, with 9 bases between. CDR3 size: 15 residues. From germline, CDR1 is LNHNV and CDR2 YYDKDF (reference sequence).

This clonotype occurred a few times. This rearrangement joins TRBV20-1 to TRBJ1-1, with a weak D call TRBD1 (5 bases). The CDR3 is 14 amino acids. V dropped 1 base and J dropped 1 base, with 10 bases sitting between them. Germline V gene sequence: CDR1 DFQATT, CDR2 SNEGSKA (reference sequence). Written as DNA, the CDR3 is TGCAGTGCTAGAGGGGGGGTGGCGAACACTGAAGCTTTCTTT. This encodes CSARGGVANTEAFF.